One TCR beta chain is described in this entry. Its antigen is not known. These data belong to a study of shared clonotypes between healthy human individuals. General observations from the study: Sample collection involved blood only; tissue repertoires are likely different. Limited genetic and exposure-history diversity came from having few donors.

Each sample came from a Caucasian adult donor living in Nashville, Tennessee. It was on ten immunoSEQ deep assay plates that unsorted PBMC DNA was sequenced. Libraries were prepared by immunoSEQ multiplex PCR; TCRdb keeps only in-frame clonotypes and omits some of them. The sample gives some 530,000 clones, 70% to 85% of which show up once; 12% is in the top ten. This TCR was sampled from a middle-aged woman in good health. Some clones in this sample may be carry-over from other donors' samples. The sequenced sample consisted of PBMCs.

The CDR3 bases are TGTGCCAGCAGCGCATCGGGACTAGCGGGTTACAATGAGCAGTTCTTC. This codes for CASSASGLAGYNEQFF. V gene TRBV11-2 combines with J gene TRBJ2-1; 12 bases align to TRBD2. This CDR3 has 16 amino acids. Germline lookup yields CDR1 SGHAT and CDR2 FQNNGV. V trimming: 5 bases; J trimming: 4 bases; junction bases outside the gene matches: 6. The complete variable domain, with remaining parts taken from reference TRBV11-2 and TRBJ2-1, reads EAGVAQSPRYKIIEKRQSVAFWCNPISGHATLYWYQQILGQGPKLLIQFQNNGVVDDSQLPKDRFSAERLKGVDSTLKIQPAKLEDSAVYLCASSASGLAGYNEQFFGPGTRLTVL.